This T cell receptor beta chain originates from a study of T-cell reconstitution after alpha-beta-depleted transplantation in children. Preparation of the TCRbeta library used unique molecular identifiers. MiXCR was run by TCRdb on the PCR reads, yielding one entry per CDR3 protein. The data contain around 140,000 distinct CDR3 sequences, 8% to 10% of them singletons. Whole-study results and caveats: Several patients had high TCRbeta diversity at day 60; it came from surviving recipient T cells and thymic progenitors. Newly produced T cells mostly accounted for T-cell counts and diversity one year post-transplant. As was reported, about two months after transplant, alpha-beta T cells came from several hundred expanded graft clones.

This clonotype appeared many times. Its antigen remains unidentified. The germline gives CDR1 SGHRS, CDR2 YFSETQ. This CDR3 has 13 residues. Trimming took 8 bases from V and 1 from J, leaving 12 bases between them. The TCR originated in a female patient between 2 and 15 years old who had a stem cell transplant for congenital amegakaryocytic thrombocytopenia, so the T cells may come from the graft donor. The genes are TRBV5-1 and TRBJ1-1; D is unresolved. Sequenced here: PBMCs, mostly from graft donor cells, sampled 180 days after TCRalphabeta/CD19-depleted stem cell transplant. CDR3 sequence: CASSDQPNTEAFF. The CDR3 DNA is TGCGCCAGTTCAGATCAGCCGAACACTGAAGCTTTCTTT. The full variable domain, in which reference TRBV5-1 and TRBJ1-1 provide the parts outside the CDR3, is KAGVTQTPRYLIKTRGQQVTLSCSPISGHRSVSWYQQTPGQGLQFLFEYFSETQRNKGNFPGRFSGRQFSNSRSEMNVSTLELGDSALYLCASSDQPNTEAFFGQGTRLTVV.